This T cell receptor beta chain was profiled in a study of blood T cell repertoires in COVID-19. This table comes from immunoSEQ multiplex PCR, and its TCRdb copy is limited to in-frame clones, with some not included. The profile covers more than 250,000 clones, with 90% appearing a single time and 1.7% taken by the ten largest. The CDR3 consists of 14 residues. The germline V gene has CDR1 SEHNR and CDR2 FQNEAQ (reference sequence). V was trimmed by 5 bases and J by 0 bases, leaving 8 bases between them. The TCR comes from a woman aged 18-35 years with acute COVID-19. The chain is built from TRBV7-9 and TRBJ2-1; D perhaps matches TRBD2 (6 bases). Source material: PBMCs or T cells enriched from blood (not recorded which). CDR3 in DNA: TGTGCCAGCAGCCCCGGGAGCTCCTACAATGAGCAGTTCTTC. Amino acids: CASSPGSSYNEQFF.